A selection of T cell receptor beta chains follows, all from one sample in a study of response to subunit inactivated influenza vaccine. TCRdb independently ran MiXCR on the RT-PCR reads; one entry per CDR3 protein. The sample records a few hundred thousand distinct CDR3 sequences, just over 20% being singletons. Sequencing used PBMCs from blood, obtained approximately 20 months after vaccination. The receptors here all came from a man aged 50-75 years who received an inactivated influenza vaccine. The CDR3 runs from the conserved cysteine through the conserved F or W. The D gene is left open where the match is weak. Where a row states a size, it is once, few, many or the class of an expanded clone; other rows omit it.

v_gene	d_gene	j_gene	abundance	CDR3aa	CDR3nt
TRBV5-5	NA	TRBJ1-2	few	CASSSGYLKVSNYGYTF	TGTGCCAGCAGTTCAGGGTATTTAAAGGTCTCTAACTATGGCTACACCTTC
TRBV19	NA	TRBJ2-1	few	CASSIGYNEQFF	TGTGCCAGTAGTATAGGGTACAATGAGCAGTTCTTC
TRBV12-3/TRBV12-4	NA	TRBJ1-4	NA	CASSFYGSSEKLFF	TGTGCCAGCAGTTTTTACGGATCGAGTGAAAAACTGTTTTTT
TRBV12-3/TRBV12-4	TRBD2	TRBJ2-7	NA	CASSLSGTTHEQYF	TGTGCCAGCAGTTTAAGCGGGACGACCCACGAGCAGTACTTC
TRBV12-3/TRBV12-4	NA	TRBJ1-1	many	CASSFGENTEAFF	TGTGCCAGCAGTTTCGGGGAGAACACTGAAGCTTTCTTT
TRBV7-2	NA	TRBJ2-3	few	CASSLNHGASTDTQYF	TGTGCCAGCAGCTTAAACCACGGAGCTAGCACAGATACGCAGTATTTT
TRBV15	NA	TRBJ1-1	many	CATSRVGLNTEAFF	TGTGCCACCAGCAGAGTGGGGCTGAACACTGAAGCTTTCTTT
TRBV6-1	NA	TRBJ1-2	NA	CASSRLTGSGYTF	TGTGCCAGCAGTCGCTTAACAGGATCTGGCTACACCTTC
TRBV2	NA	TRBJ2-6	NA	CASAERRYGANVLTF	TGTGCCAGCGCTGAGAGGAGGTACGGGGCCAACGTCCTGACTTTC
TRBV20-1	NA	TRBJ2-5	few	CSARDRFWTQYF	TGCAGTGCTAGAGACAGATTTTGGACCCAGTACTTC
TRBV3-1	NA	TRBJ2-5	NA	CASSQDWETQYF	TGTGCCAGCAGCCAAGATTGGGAGACCCAGTACTTC
TRBV12-3/TRBV12-4	NA	TRBJ2-7	NA	CASSRSRFSEQYF	TGTGCCTCTTCAAGGTCTAGGTTCTCGGAGCAGTACTTC
TRBV28	TRBD1	TRBJ2-1	NA	CASSTGGSYNEQFF	TGTGCCAGCAGTACAGGGGGCTCCTACAATGAGCAGTTCTTC
TRBV12-5	NA	TRBJ2-3	once	CASGFWADTQYF	TGTGCTAGTGGCTTCTGGGCAGATACGCAGTATTTT
TRBV6-5	NA	TRBJ2-7	NA	CASRYRTGGGSYEQYF	TGTGCCAGCAGATACCGGACAGGCGGGGGTAGCTACGAGCAGTACTTC
TRBV5-1	NA	TRBJ1-2	NA	CASSTGPDYGYTF	TGCGCCAGCAGCACGGGACCGGACTATGGCTACACCTTC
TRBV3-1	TRBD1	TRBJ2-2	many	CASSQVTGATGELFF	TGTGCCAGCAGCCAAGTGACAGGGGCCACCGGGGAGCTGTTTTTT
TRBV6-1	TRBD2	TRBJ2-1	NA	CASSPGVDSGRAAEQFF	TGTGCCAGCAGCCCTGGGGTGGATAGCGGGAGGGCCGCTGAGCAGTTCTTC
TRBV6-1	NA	TRBJ1-1	NA	CASSERAGEAFF	TGTGCCAGCAGTGAAAGGGCAGGTGAAGCTTTCTTT
TRBV19	NA	TRBJ1-5	few	CASTLGLRNQPQHF	TGTGCCAGTACTCTCGGGTTAAGAAATCAGCCCCAGCATTTT
TRBV20-1	NA	TRBJ1-2	few	CSARIAAREYGYTF	TGCAGTGCTAGAATCGCGGCCCGGGAATACGGCTACACCTTC
TRBV12-3/TRBV12-4	TRBD1	TRBJ1-2	few	CASSLYRGGYTF	TGTGCCAGCAGTTTATACAGGGGCGGCTACACCTTC
TRBV13	TRBD2	TRBJ2-4	NA	CASSPSPGTSPKNIQYF	TGTGCCAGCAGCCCTAGTCCCGGGACTAGTCCCAAAAACATTCAGTACTTC
TRBV7-9	NA	TRBJ2-7	NA	CASSLRPWEQYF	TGTGCCAGCAGCTTACGACCTTGGGAGCAGTACTTC
TRBV7-9	NA	TRBJ2-3	few	CASSFFSYTDTQYF	TGTGCCAGCAGCTTCTTTTCCTACACAGATACGCAGTATTTT
TRBV6-5	NA	TRBJ1-1	NA	CASSYATGFPLNTEAFF	TGTGCCAGCAGTTACGCTACAGGGTTCCCCTTGAACACTGAAGCTTTCTTT
TRBV15	NA	TRBJ2-2	few	CATSRDLGGPGELFF	TGTGCCACCAGCAGAGATTTGGGGGGTCCCGGGGAGCTGTTTTTT
TRBV6-2/TRBV6-3	NA	TRBJ2-2	NA	CASSYSSIGELFF	TGTGCCAGCAGTTACTCCAGCATCGGGGAGCTGTTTTTT
TRBV20-1	TRBD2	TRBJ2-2	few	CSARISGRVAGELFF	TGCAGTGCTAGGATTAGCGGGAGGGTCGCCGGGGAGCTGTTTTTT
TRBV5-4	NA	TRBJ2-2	NA	CASSPPGRVNTGELFF	TGTGCCAGCAGCCCCCCTGGCAGGGTGAACACCGGGGAGCTGTTTTTT
TRBV20-1	NA	TRBJ1-1	many	CSATQKGRMNTEAFF	TGCAGTGCTACACAGAAAGGACGGATGAACACTGAAGCTTTCTTT
TRBV15	NA	TRBJ2-7	NA	CATSRGPGGINYEQYF	TGTGCCACCAGCAGAGGACCCGGGGGAATCAACTACGAGCAGTACTTC
TRBV5-1	TRBD1	TRBJ1-1	few	CASSPSRDRAMNTEAFF	TGCGCCAGCAGCCCGTCCCGGGACAGGGCCATGAACACTGAAGCTTTCTTT
TRBV6-2/TRBV6-3	TRBD1	TRBJ1-1	many	CASSYPMTGVPTEAFF	TGTGCCAGCAGTTATCCGATGACAGGGGTTCCCACTGAAGCTTTCTTT
TRBV5-5	TRBD2	TRBJ2-1	NA	CASSLEGTRYNEQFF	TGTGCCAGCAGCTTGGAAGGGACTAGATACAATGAGCAGTTCTTC
TRBV29-1	TRBD1	TRBJ2-3	few	CSVGGQGAWADTQYF	TGCAGCGTTGGAGGACAGGGGGCCTGGGCAGATACGCAGTATTTT
TRBV2	NA	TRBJ1-6	NA	CASSVQVSYSPLHF	TGTGCCAGCAGCGTACAGGTGTCTTATTCACCCCTCCACTTT
TRBV6-2/TRBV6-3	NA	TRBJ1-5	NA	CASSAWGLYFNQPQHF	TGTGCCAGCAGTGCTTGGGGGCTGTATTTTAATCAGCCCCAGCATTTT
TRBV28	NA	TRBJ2-1	NA	CASGPLDMYNEQFF	TGTGCCAGCGGTCCCCTGGACATGTACAATGAGCAGTTCTTC
TRBV6-2/TRBV6-3	TRBD2	TRBJ2-1	NA	CASSYTIGSGSHSYNEQFF	TGTGCCAGCAGTTACACAATTGGGAGCGGGAGCCACTCCTACAATGAGCAGTTCTTC